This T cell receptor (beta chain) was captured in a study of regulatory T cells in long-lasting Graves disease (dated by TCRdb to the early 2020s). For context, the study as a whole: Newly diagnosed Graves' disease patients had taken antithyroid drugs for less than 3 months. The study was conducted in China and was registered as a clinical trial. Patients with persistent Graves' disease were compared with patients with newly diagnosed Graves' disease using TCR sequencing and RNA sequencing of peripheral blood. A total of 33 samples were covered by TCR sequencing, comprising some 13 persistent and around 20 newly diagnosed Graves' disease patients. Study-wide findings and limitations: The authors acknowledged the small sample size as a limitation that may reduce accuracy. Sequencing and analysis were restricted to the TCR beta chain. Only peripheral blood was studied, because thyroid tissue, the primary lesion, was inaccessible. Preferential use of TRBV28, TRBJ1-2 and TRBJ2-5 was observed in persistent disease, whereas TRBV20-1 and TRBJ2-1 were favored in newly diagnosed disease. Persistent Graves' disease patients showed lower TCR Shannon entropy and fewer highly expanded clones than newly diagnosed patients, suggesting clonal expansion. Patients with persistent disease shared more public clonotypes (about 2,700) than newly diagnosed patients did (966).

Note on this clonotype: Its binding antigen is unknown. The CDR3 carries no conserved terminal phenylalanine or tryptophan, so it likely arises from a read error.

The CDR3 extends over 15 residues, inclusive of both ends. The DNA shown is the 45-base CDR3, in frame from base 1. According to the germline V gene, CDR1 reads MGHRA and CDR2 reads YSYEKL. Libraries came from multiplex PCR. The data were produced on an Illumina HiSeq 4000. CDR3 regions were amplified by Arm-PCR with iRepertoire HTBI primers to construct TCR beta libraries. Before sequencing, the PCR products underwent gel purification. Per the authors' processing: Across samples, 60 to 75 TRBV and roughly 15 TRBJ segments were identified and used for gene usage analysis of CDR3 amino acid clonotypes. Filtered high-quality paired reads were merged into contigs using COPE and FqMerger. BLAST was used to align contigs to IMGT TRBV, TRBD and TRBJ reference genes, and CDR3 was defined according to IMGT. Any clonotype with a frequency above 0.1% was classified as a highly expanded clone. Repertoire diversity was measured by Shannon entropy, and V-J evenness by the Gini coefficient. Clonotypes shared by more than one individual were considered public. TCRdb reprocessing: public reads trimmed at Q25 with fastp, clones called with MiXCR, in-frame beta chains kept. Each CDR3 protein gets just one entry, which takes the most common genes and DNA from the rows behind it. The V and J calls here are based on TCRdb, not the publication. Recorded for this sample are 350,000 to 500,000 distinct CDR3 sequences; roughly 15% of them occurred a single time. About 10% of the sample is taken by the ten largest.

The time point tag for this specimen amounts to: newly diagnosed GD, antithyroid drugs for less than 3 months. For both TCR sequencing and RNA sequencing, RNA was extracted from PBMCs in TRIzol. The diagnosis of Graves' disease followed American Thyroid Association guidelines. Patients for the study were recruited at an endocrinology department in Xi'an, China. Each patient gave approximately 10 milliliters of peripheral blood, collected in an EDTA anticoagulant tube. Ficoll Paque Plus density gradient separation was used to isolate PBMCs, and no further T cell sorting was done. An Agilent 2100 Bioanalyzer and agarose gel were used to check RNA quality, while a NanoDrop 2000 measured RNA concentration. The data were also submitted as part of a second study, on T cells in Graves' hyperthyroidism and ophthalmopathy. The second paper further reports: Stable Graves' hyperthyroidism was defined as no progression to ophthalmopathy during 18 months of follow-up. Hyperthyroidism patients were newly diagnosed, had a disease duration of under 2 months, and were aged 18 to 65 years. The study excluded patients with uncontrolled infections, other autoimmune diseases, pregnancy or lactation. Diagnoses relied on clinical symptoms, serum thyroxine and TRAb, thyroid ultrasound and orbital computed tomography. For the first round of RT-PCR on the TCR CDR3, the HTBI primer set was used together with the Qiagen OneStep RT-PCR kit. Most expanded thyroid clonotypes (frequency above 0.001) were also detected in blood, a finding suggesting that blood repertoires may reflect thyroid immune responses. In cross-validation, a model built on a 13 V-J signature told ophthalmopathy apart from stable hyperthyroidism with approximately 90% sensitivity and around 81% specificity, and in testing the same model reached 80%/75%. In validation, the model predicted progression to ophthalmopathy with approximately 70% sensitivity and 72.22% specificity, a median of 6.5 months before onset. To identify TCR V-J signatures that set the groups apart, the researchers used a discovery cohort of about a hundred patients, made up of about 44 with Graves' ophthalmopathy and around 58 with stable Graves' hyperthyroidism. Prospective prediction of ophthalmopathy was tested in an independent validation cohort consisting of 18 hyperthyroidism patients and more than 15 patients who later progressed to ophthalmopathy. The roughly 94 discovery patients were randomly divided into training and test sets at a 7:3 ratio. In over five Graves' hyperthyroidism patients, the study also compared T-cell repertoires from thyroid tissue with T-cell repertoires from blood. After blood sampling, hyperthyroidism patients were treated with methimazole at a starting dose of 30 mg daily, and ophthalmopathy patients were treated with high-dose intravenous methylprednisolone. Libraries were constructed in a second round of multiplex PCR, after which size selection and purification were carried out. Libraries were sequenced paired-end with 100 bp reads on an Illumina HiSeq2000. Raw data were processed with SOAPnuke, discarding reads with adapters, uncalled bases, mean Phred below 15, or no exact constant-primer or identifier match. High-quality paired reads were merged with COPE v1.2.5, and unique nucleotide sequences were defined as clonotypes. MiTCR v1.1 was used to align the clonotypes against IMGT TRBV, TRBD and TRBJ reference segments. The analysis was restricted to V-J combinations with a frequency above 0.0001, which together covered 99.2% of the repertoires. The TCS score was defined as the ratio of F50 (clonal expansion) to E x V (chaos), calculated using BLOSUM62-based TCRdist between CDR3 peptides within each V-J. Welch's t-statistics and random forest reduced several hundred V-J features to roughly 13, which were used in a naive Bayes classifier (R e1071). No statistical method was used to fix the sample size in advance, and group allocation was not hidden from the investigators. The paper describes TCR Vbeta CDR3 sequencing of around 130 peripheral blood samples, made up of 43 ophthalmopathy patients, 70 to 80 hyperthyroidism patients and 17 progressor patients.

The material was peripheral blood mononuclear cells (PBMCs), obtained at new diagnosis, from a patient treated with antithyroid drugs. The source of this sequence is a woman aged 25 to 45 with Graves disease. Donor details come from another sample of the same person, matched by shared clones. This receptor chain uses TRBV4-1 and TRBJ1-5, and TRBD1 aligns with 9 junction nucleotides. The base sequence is TGTGCCAGCAGCCCTGGACAGGGGAGGCATCAGCCCCAGCATTTG. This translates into CASSPGQGRHQPQHL.